This record looks at one T cell receptor (beta chain) sequence and its context. What it binds is not known. The data stem from a study of graft-versus-host responses after intestinal transplantation. Across the whole study: Grafts that recipients had were multivisceral, liver-intestinal, or isolated intestinal transplants.

Method: immunoSEQ multiplex PCR; TCRdb's copy keeps in-frame clones and lacks some. The sample yields about 96,000 clones, 80% to 95% seen once. CDR3 length: 11 amino acids. Germline lookup yields CDR1 MNHNS and CDR2 SASEGT. The V and J ends lost 2 bases and 8 bases respectively, with 4 bases between them. This TCR derives from a human donor who received an intestinal transplant. The sample in question was unstimulated CD4+ T cells sorted from spleen or lymph node cells, obtained before intestinal transplant. J is TRBJ2-1 and V is TRBV6-1; unclear D gene. CDR3 in DNA: TGTGCCAGCAGTGAAATAGATGAGCAGTTCTTC. It encodes CASSEIDEQFF.